The text below deals with one TCR beta chain. The antigen is undetermined. Libraries of TCR beta came from iRepertoire HTBI primers plus Arm-PCR of CDR3 regions. TCRdb independently ran MiXCR on the multiplex PCR reads; one entry per CDR3 protein. The table lists about 470,000 distinct CDR3 sequences, 20% to 25% of them singletons, with less than 9% in the top ten. This sample was included in a study of regulatory T cells in long-lasting Graves disease. Study conclusions and caveats: New patients shared fewer public clonotypes (approximately 970) than persistent patients did (approximately 2,700).

The time point here: persistent/refractory GD, antithyroid drugs over 5 years with positive TRAb. From PBMCs, RNA was extracted and then used to make the TCR library. The ends were cut back, 4 bases at V and 6 bases at J, with 15 bases in the middle. This CDR3 has 14 residues. The germline gives CDR1 SEHNR, CDR2 FQNEAQ (reference sequence). This receptor was taken from a female donor with Graves disease. Sequences were derived from peripheral blood mononuclear cells (PBMCs), sampled when the disease was refractory, from a patient treated with antithyroid drugs. The gene calls are TRBV7-9 and TRBJ1-2, with D maybe TRBD1 (6 bases). CDR3: CASSSTGTRHGYTF. As DNA, the CDR3 is TGTGCCAGCAGCTCGACCGGGACAAGGCATGGCTACACCTTC. The full variable domain, in which reference TRBV7-9 and TRBJ1-2 provide the parts outside the CDR3, is DTGVSQNPRHKITKRGQNVTFRCDPISEHNRLYWYRQTLGQGPEFLTYFQNEAQLEKSRLLSDRFSAERPKGSFSTLEIQRTEQGDSAMYLCASSSTGTRHGYTFGSGTRLTVV.